Each of the 12 T cell receptor beta chains below was sequenced from the same sample in a study of T cell repertoires in cytomegalovirus infection. TCRdb fed the reads into MiXCR, producing one record per CDR3 protein. The sample records 900,000 to 950,000 distinct CDR3 sequences, approximately 32% being singletons. Their antigens are not known. The sample consisted of cultured CD8+ T cells from PBMCs, taken from culture after CMV antigen stimulation. These TCRs come from a human donor in good health (CMV status not recorded). Some clones in this sample may be carry-over from other donors' samples.

This clonotype came up many times. V gene TRBV7-2 combines with J gene TRBJ2-1; no clear D. V was shortened by 8 bases and J by 3 bases, with 11 bases between the two germline ends. The germline V gene encodes CDR1 SGHTA and CDR2 FQGNSA. This CDR3 is built from 13 residues. CDR3 amino acids: CASLRANYNEQFF. The CDR3 DNA reads as TGTGCCAGCCTCCGGGCCAACTACAATGAGCAGTTCTTC.

This clonotype appeared many times. The chain is built from TRBV7-6 and TRBJ1-1, with D possibly TRBD1 on 5 matching bases. CDR1 is SGHVS, CDR2 FNYEAQ, per germline. V shed 6 bases and J shed 5 bases, with 22 bases lying between them. The CDR3 sequence is 16 residues long. The CDR3, as DNA: TGTGCCAGCAGTCACGGGAGGGGCAGTGAAAGTACTGAAGCTTTCTTT. Translating gives CASSHGRGSESTEAFF.

The chain carries TRBV2 and TRBJ2-1; 11 bases fit TRBD2. Germline V gene lookup returns CDR1 SNHLY and CDR2 FYNNEI. The CDR3 is made up of 15 amino acids. V lost 6 bases, J lost 12 bases, and 13 bases stayed unmatched. The CDR3 sequence is CASSPPGLADVAQFF. CDR3 DNA: TGTGCCAGCAGCCCTCCGGGACTAGCGGATGTCGCGCAGTTCTTC.

This clonotype was found a few times. This chain joins TRBV7-9 and TRBJ2-1, with 7 positions matching TRBD2. With V trimmed by 1 base and J by 0 bases, 6 bases remained unmatched. The CDR3 is 17 amino acids. The V gene's germline CDR1 is SEHNR and CDR2 FQNEAQ (reference sequence). CDR3 sequence reads: CASSLGGGLSSYNEQFF. CDR3 in DNA: TGTGCCAGCAGCTTAGGGGGGGGACTAAGCTCCTACAATGAGCAGTTCTTC.

This clonotype was seen only a few times. The chain links TRBV6-5 to TRBJ2-4; the D gene is possibly TRBD2 (6 bases). V was cut by 0 bases and J by 5 bases, with 20 bases left in between. Germline lookup yields CDR1 MNHEY and CDR2 SVGAGI. This CDR3 has 18 residues. CDR3 bases: TGTGCCAGCAGTTACTCGAGTTACGGGGTTGGGAGGCAAAACATTCAGTACTTC. Protein: CASSYSSYGVGRQNIQYF.

This clonotype was seen ten or more times. This chain uses TRBV7-9 with TRBJ2-3, with D possibly being TRBD2 (6 bases). Germline-derived CDR1 and CDR2 are SEHNR and FQNEAQ (reference sequence). Trimming removed 5 bases at V and 0 bases at J, with 12 bases between. This CDR3 spans 15 amino acids. The CDR3 reads CASSTTGTSTDTQYF. DNA for the CDR3: TGTGCCAGCAGCACAACCGGGACTAGCACAGATACGCAGTATTTT.

This clonotype has just a few counts. The chain is built from TRBV4-3 and TRBJ1-1, with D unclear. Germline values: CDR1 LGHNA, CDR2 YSLEER. Trimming pared 0 bases from V and 4 bases from J, leaving 12 bases between. This CDR3 has 15 amino acids. In nucleotides, the CDR3 is TGCGCCAGCAGCCAAGATTGGTGGGGAGGCACTGAAGCTTTCTTT. This codes for CASSQDWWGGTEAFF.

The rearrangement joins TRBV12-3 or TRBV12-4 to TRBJ2-7; possible D gene TRBD2, 6 bases. V dropped 5 bases and J dropped 2 bases, with 10 bases sitting between them. This CDR3 has 13 amino acids. DNA for the CDR3: TGTGCCAGCAGTGCCGGAGGGCCCTACGAGCAGTACGTC. Its protein is CASSAGGPYEQYV.

This sequence joins TRBV7-3 and TRBJ1-1; 7 positions match TRBD1. The germline gives CDR1 SGHTA, CDR2 FQGTGA. The length of the CDR3 is 16 residues. V was pared by 2 bases and J by 5 bases, with 11 bases of the junction left unmatched. The DNA of the CDR3 is TGTGCCAGCAGCTTAGGAGGGGGCGATGTCTGGACTGAAGCTTTCTTT. Translation: CASSLGGGDVWTEAFF.

There are a few counts of this clonotype. The V gene is TRBV28, the J gene TRBJ2-3; D is perhaps TRBD1 (6 bases). V dropped 6 bases and J dropped 0 bases, with 16 bases sitting between them. The V gene's germline CDR1 is MDHEN and CDR2 SYDVKM. This CDR3 comprises 16 residues. The CDR3 spells CASSPGWDISTDTQYF. Here the CDR3 DNA reads TGTGCCAGCAGCCCTGGGTGGGACATTAGCACAGATACGCAGTATTTT.

This clonotype was seen ten or more times. V gene TRBV7-6 combines with J gene TRBJ2-5; TRBD2 aligns across 10 bases. This CDR3 is built from 13 residues. J was trimmed by 5 bases and V by 3 bases; bases with no gene match: 0. CDR1 is SGHVS, CDR2 FNYEAQ, per germline. The CDR3 nucleotides are TGTGCCAGCAGCTTGACTAGCGGGGAGACCCAGTACTTC. Its protein is CASSLTSGETQYF.

The rearrangement links TRBV6-9 to TRBJ2-5; 9 positions agree with TRBD1. The CDR3 has 13 amino acids. Looked up from germline, CDR1 is MNHGY and CDR2 is SVAAGI. J was trimmed by 2 bases and V by 11 bases; bases with no gene match: 6. The CDR3 region is CAPSGTGQETQYF. The CDR3, as DNA: TGTGCCCCCTCCGGGACAGGGCAAGAGACCCAGTACTTC.